The following is a T cell receptor (beta chain) sequence with its context. This sample was included in a study of T cell changes during pregnancy in multiple sclerosis. TCRdb's table, derived via immunoSEQ multiplex PCR, lists solely in-frame clones and lacks some. The data show around 57,000 clones, 92% seen once. This CDR3 is 16 amino acids long. The V end was cut by 0 bases, the J end by 1 base, with 14 bases between. Germline CDR1 SGHDT, CDR2 YYEEEE. The chain combines TRBV5-6 with TRBJ2-7, with TRBD1 as a possible D gene (6 bases). Source: CD4+ T cells from peripheral blood mononuclear cells, taken after pregnancy. This TCR derives from a female donor in good health, enrolled as a control in a pregnancy study. The CDR3 sequence is CASSLDPTGLSYEQYF. In DNA, the CDR3 is TGTGCCAGCAGCTTGGACCCGACAGGTCTATCCTACGAGCAGTACTTC.